The entry that follows covers one T cell receptor beta chain sequence. The data are from a study of cytotoxic CD8 clonotypes in ibrutinib-treated CLL. Depth targeted 1 in 200,000 to 1 in 1 million T cells, averaging around 10x coverage per clonotype. Measured with immunoSEQ multiplex PCR; TCRdb has only the in-frame clones, and not every one. Found here are 150,000 or so clones, 60% to 80% of them singletons; the top ten hold around 30%. This CDR3 comprises 17 residues. Looked up from germline, CDR1 is ENHRY and CDR2 is SYGVKD. With V trimmed by 3 bases and J by 4 bases, 10 bases remained unmatched. The sequencing used PBMCs, collected after 12 months of ibrutinib treatment. The chain links TRBV10-3 to TRBJ2-3; 10 bases align to TRBD2. This clonotype was obtained from a human donor with chronic lymphocytic leukemia. CDR3 sequence: CAISEQTSGTWADTQYF. The CDR3 nucleotides are TGTGCCATCAGTGAACAAACTAGCGGGACTTGGGCAGATACGCAGTATTTT.